This T cell receptor beta chain was retrieved from a study of blood T cell repertoires in COVID-19. This CDR3 comprises 16 residues. Germline values: CDR1 LNHDA, CDR2 SQIVND (reference sequence). V lost 3 bases to trimming and J lost 0 bases, with 9 bases between them. Repertoires were generated with immunoSEQ multiplex PCR, while TCRdb's copy carries only in-frame clones and drops some. The sample includes roughly 240,000 clones, roughly four fifths seen only once; the top ten take 4.7%. Sequencing used peripheral blood. V is TRBV19 and J is TRBJ2-6; D perhaps matches TRBD2 (6 bases). The source is a woman between 70 and 85 years old with acute or convalescent COVID-19. The CDR3 region is CASSMAGYSGANVLTF. In DNA form, the CDR3 reads TGTGCCAGTAGTATGGCGGGATACTCTGGGGCCAACGTCCTGACTTTC.